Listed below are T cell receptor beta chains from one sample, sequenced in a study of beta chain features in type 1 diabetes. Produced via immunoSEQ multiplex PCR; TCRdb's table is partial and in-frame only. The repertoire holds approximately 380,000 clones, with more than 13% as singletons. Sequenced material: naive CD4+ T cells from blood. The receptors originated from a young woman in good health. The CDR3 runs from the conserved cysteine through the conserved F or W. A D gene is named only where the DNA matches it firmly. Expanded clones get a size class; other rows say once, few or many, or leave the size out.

CDR3 protein: CASSSYDSTAYEQYF
CDR3 DNA: TGTGCCAGCAGCTCCTACGACTCCACCGCTTACGAGCAGTACTTC
J gene: TRBJ2-7
D gene: .
clone size: few
V gene: TRBV7-6
CDR3 length: 15

CDR3 protein: CASSLVAGVRYEQYF
CDR3 DNA: TGCGCCAGCAGCCTAGTAGCGGGAGTCCGATACGAGCAGTACTTC
J gene: TRBJ2-7
D gene: TRBD2
clone size: .
V gene: TRBV4-3
CDR3 length: 15

CDR3 protein: CASKGQSQETQYF
CDR3 DNA: TGTGCCAGCAAAGGACAGAGTCAAGAGACCCAGTACTTC
J gene: TRBJ2-5
D gene: .
clone size: few
V gene: TRBV7-2
CDR3 length: 13

CDR3 protein: CASSPWDRSYEQYF
CDR3 DNA: TGTGCCAGCAGCCCTTGGGACAGATCCTACGAGCAGTACTTC
J gene: TRBJ2-7
D gene: TRBD1
clone size: .
V gene: TRBV9
CDR3 length: 14

CDR3 protein: CASSPGHLETQYF
CDR3 DNA: TGTGCCAGCAGTCCGGGACACCTAGAGACCCAGTACTTC
J gene: TRBJ2-5
D gene: .
clone size: .
V gene: TRBV28
CDR3 length: 13

CDR3 protein: CSVDRTGTGANVLTF
CDR3 DNA: TGCAGCGTGGATAGAACAGGGACTGGGGCCAACGTCCTGACTTTC
J gene: TRBJ2-6
D gene: .
clone size: few
V gene: TRBV29-1
CDR3 length: 15

CDR3 protein: CASSLRLAFTDTQYF
CDR3 DNA: TGTGCCAGCAGCTTACGTCTAGCCTTCACAGATACGCAGTATTTT
J gene: TRBJ2-3
D gene: .
clone size: .
V gene: TRBV7-2
CDR3 length: 15

CDR3 protein: CASSLGQAPYEQYF
CDR3 DNA: TGTGCCAGCAGCTTGGGACAGGCGCCCTACGAGCAGTACTTC
J gene: TRBJ2-7
D gene: TRBD1
clone size: .
V gene: TRBV11-3
CDR3 length: 14

CDR3 protein: CASSSSRGTYNEQFF
CDR3 DNA: TGTGCCAGCAGCTCCTCGCGGGGTACCTACAATGAGCAGTTCTTC
J gene: TRBJ2-1
D gene: .
clone size: few
V gene: TRBV7-6
CDR3 length: 15

CDR3 protein: CASSFGGEQFF
CDR3 DNA: TGTGCCAGCAGTTTCGGGGGGGAGCAGTTCTTC
J gene: TRBJ2-1
D gene: TRBD2
clone size: few
V gene: TRBV28
CDR3 length: 11

CDR3 protein: CATHPPGSGANVLTF
CDR3 DNA: TGTGCCACCCACCCCCCAGGCTCTGGGGCCAACGTCCTGACTTTC
J gene: TRBJ2-6
D gene: .
clone size: .
V gene: TRBV28
CDR3 length: 15

CDR3 protein: CASSSYVRGDTQYF
CDR3 DNA: TGTGCCAGCAGTTCTTACGTGCGTGGAGATACGCAGTATTTT
J gene: TRBJ2-3
D gene: .
clone size: .
V gene: TRBV25-1
CDR3 length: 14

CDR3 protein: CASSFFAAASNQPQHF
CDR3 DNA: TGTGCCAGCAGTTTCTTCGCGGCTGCGAGCAATCAGCCCCAGCATTTT
J gene: TRBJ1-5
D gene: .
clone size: few
V gene: TRBV27
CDR3 length: 16

CDR3 protein: CASTYRDSNQPQHF
CDR3 DNA: TGTGCCAGCACCTATCGGGATAGCAATCAGCCCCAGCATTTT
J gene: TRBJ1-5
D gene: .
clone size: few
V gene: TRBV28
CDR3 length: 14

CDR3 protein: CACYGQPFNYGYTF
CDR3 DNA: TGTGCCTGTTATGGACAGCCTTTTAACTATGGCTACACCTTC
J gene: TRBJ1-2
D gene: .
clone size: .
V gene: TRBV30
CDR3 length: 14

CDR3 protein: CATSRGQTGELFF
CDR3 DNA: TGTGCCACCAGCAGAGGACAAACCGGGGAGCTGTTTTTT
J gene: TRBJ2-2
D gene: .
clone size: .
V gene: TRBV15
CDR3 length: 13

CDR3 protein: CASSLVDSTGRNEQFF
CDR3 DNA: TGTGCCAGCAGCTTAGTCGATTCGACAGGGCGGAATGAGCAGTTCTTC
J gene: TRBJ2-1
D gene: TRBD1
clone size: few
V gene: TRBV7-9
CDR3 length: 16

CDR3 protein: CASRAGTGNNEQFF
CDR3 DNA: TGTGCCAGCAGAGCCGGGACAGGAAACAATGAGCAGTTCTTC
J gene: TRBJ2-1
D gene: TRBD1
clone size: .
V gene: TRBV6-6
CDR3 length: 14

CDR3 protein: CAWSVPGNGYTF
CDR3 DNA: TGTGCCTGGAGTGTACCGGGGAATGGCTACACCTTC
J gene: TRBJ1-2
D gene: .
clone size: few
V gene: TRBV30
CDR3 length: 12

CDR3 protein: CASSLVVDQPQHF
CDR3 DNA: TGTGCCAGCAGTTTAGTAGTGGATCAGCCCCAGCATTTT
J gene: TRBJ1-5
D gene: .
clone size: few
V gene: TRBV27
CDR3 length: 13

CDR3 protein: CASSPLTSGSGETQYF
CDR3 DNA: TGTGCCAGCTCACCACTGACTAGCGGGAGCGGGGAGACCCAGTACTTC
J gene: TRBJ2-5
D gene: TRBD2
clone size: .
V gene: TRBV18
CDR3 length: 16

CDR3 protein: CAWSVGGGTSYNEQFF
CDR3 DNA: TGTGCCTGGAGTGTTGGGGGGGGCACCTCCTACAATGAGCAGTTCTTC
J gene: TRBJ2-1
D gene: .
clone size: few
V gene: TRBV30
CDR3 length: 16

CDR3 protein: CASSKPGQAADTQYF
CDR3 DNA: TGCGCCAGCAGCAAGCCGGGACAGGCGGCAGATACGCAGTATTTT
J gene: TRBJ2-3
D gene: TRBD1
clone size: .
V gene: TRBV5-1
CDR3 length: 15

CDR3 protein: CASSQPTSGRGEQFF
CDR3 DNA: TGCGCCAGCAGCCAACCGACTAGCGGGAGAGGGGAGCAGTTCTTC
J gene: TRBJ2-1
D gene: TRBD2
clone size: .
V gene: TRBV4-1
CDR3 length: 15

CDR3 protein: CASRPTGGSSGELFF
CDR3 DNA: TGTGCCAGCAGACCGACAGGGGGCTCGTCCGGGGAGCTGTTTTTT
J gene: TRBJ2-2
D gene: TRBD1
clone size: few
V gene: TRBV6-5
CDR3 length: 15

CDR3 protein: CASRPSGSRDEQFF
CDR3 DNA: TGTGCCAGCAGACCTAGCGGGAGTAGGGATGAGCAGTTCTTC
J gene: TRBJ2-1
D gene: TRBD2
clone size: few
V gene: TRBV6-6
CDR3 length: 14

CDR3 protein: CASSARDGDTQYF
CDR3 DNA: TGTGCCAGCAGTGCTCGGGATGGGGATACGCAGTATTTT
J gene: TRBJ2-3
D gene: .
clone size: .
V gene: TRBV6-4
CDR3 length: 13

CDR3 protein: CATSRGTGTVAGYGYTF
CDR3 DNA: TGTGCCACCAGCAGAGGGACCGGGACAGTCGCCGGCTATGGCTACACCTTC
J gene: TRBJ1-2
D gene: TRBD1
clone size: few
V gene: TRBV15
CDR3 length: 17

CDR3 protein: CASSQAVTSGSGGGELFF
CDR3 DNA: TGTGCCAGCAGCCAAGCAGTGACTAGCGGGAGTGGGGGCGGGGAGCTGTTTTTT
J gene: TRBJ2-2
D gene: TRBD2
clone size: .
V gene: TRBV4-2
CDR3 length: 18

CDR3 protein: CASSWGRSTDTQYF
CDR3 DNA: TGTGCCAGCAGTTGGGGGAGGAGCACAGATACGCAGTATTTT
J gene: TRBJ2-3
D gene: .
clone size: .
V gene: TRBV6-5
CDR3 length: 14

CDR3 protein: CASSQQGRKTQYF
CDR3 DNA: TGTGCCAGCAGCCAACAGGGGAGGAAGACCCAGTACTTC
J gene: TRBJ2-5
D gene: .
clone size: few
V gene: TRBV28
CDR3 length: 13

CDR3 protein: CSVYIAGGPGTGELFF
CDR3 DNA: TGCAGCGTATACATAGCGGGAGGGCCGGGCACCGGGGAGCTGTTTTTT
J gene: TRBJ2-2
D gene: TRBD2
clone size: few
V gene: TRBV29-1
CDR3 length: 16

CDR3 protein: CASSFITGELFF
CDR3 DNA: TGTGCCAGCAGCTTTATCACCGGGGAGCTGTTTTTT
J gene: TRBJ2-2
D gene: .
clone size: .
V gene: TRBV7-9
CDR3 length: 12

CDR3 protein: CASSFQRGLGTEAFF
CDR3 DNA: TGTGCCAGCAGCTTCCAAAGGGGGCTGGGCACTGAAGCTTTCTTT
J gene: TRBJ1-1
D gene: TRBD1
clone size: few
V gene: TRBV7-9
CDR3 length: 15

CDR3 protein: CAWSEPGVPGTEAFF
CDR3 DNA: TGTGCCTGGAGTGAACCAGGGGTACCGGGGACTGAAGCTTTCTTT
J gene: TRBJ1-1
D gene: .
clone size: .
V gene: TRBV30
CDR3 length: 15

CDR3 protein: CATSRNRGSGEAFF
CDR3 DNA: TGTGCCACCAGCAGAAACAGGGGGAGCGGTGAAGCTTTCTTT
J gene: TRBJ1-1
D gene: TRBD1
clone size: .
V gene: TRBV15
CDR3 length: 14